This TCR beta chain was sequenced in a study of technical replicates of blood from a handful of donors. The repertoire was sequenced with immunoSEQ multiplex PCR; TCRdb's copy has only in-frame clones and lacks some. This table has tens of thousands of clones, roughly 95% appearing once. The V gene lost 7 bases and the J gene lost 4 bases, with 16 bases spanning the gap. There are 15 residues in the CDR3. Germline CDR1 and CDR2: MNHEY and SMNVEV (reference sequence). This chain joins TRBV27 and TRBJ2-2, with D tentatively TRBD1 (8 bases). Sequenced input: T cells isolated from PBMCs. The sequence derives from a human donor in good health. CDR3 sequence: CASTNRGRATGELFF. As DNA, the CDR3 is TGTGCCAGCACCAACAGGGGGAGGGCCACCGGGGAGCTGTTTTTT.